The source of this T cell receptor (beta chain) is a study of regulatory T cells in long-lasting Graves disease. Study results and caveats: Persistent Graves' patients showed reduced TCR diversity versus newly diagnosed patients. Persistent patients shared more public clonotypes (over 2,500) than new patients (approximately 1,000). Patients with persistent disease showed a bias toward TRBV28, TRBJ1-2 and TRBJ2-5.

iRepertoire HTBI primers and Arm-PCR of CDR3 regions built TCR beta libraries. TCRdb ran MiXCR on the multiplex PCR reads and lists one entry per CDR3 protein. The data contain hundreds of thousands of distinct CDR3 sequences, 20% to 25% of them seen just once; the ten biggest clones take up about 6.6%. This clonotype was found once. Its antigen is not known. The sample's time point: persistent/refractory GD, antithyroid drugs over 5 years with positive TRAb. With RNA extracted from PBMCs as input, the TCR library was made. The germline V and J ends were trimmed by 2 bases and 2 bases, with 13 bases remaining between them. Germline CDR1 is KGHSH and CDR2 is LQKENI. This CDR3 is 16 amino acids long.

The chain couples TRBV18 to TRBJ1-5, with D possibly TRBD1 on 5 matching bases. The sequences come from peripheral blood mononuclear cells (PBMCs), collected when the disease was refractory, from a patient treated with antithyroid drugs. The clonotype originates from a female donor with Graves disease. In DNA, the CDR3 is TGTGCCAGCTCACCAAACGGAGGGACTGGCAATCAGCCCCAGCATTTT. It yields the protein CASSPNGGTGNQPQHF.